This T cell receptor beta chain was observed in a study of regulatory T cells in long-lasting Graves disease. This CDR3 contains 19 residues. Looked up from germline, CDR1 is SGHAT and CDR2 is FQNNGV. V lost 5 bases, J lost 0 bases, and 16 bases stayed unmatched. Whole-study results and caveats: Sample size was small, which may have lowered accuracy.

This clonotype was detected many times. Antigen: not known. Libraries of TCR beta came from iRepertoire HTBI primers plus Arm-PCR of CDR3 regions. TCRdb re-derived calls from the multiplex PCR reads in MiXCR, one entry per CDR3 protein. The profile shows some 500,000 distinct CDR3 sequences, about 13% of them singletons. The time point denotes: newly diagnosed GD, antithyroid drugs for less than 3 months. Construction of the TCR library relied on RNA isolated from PBMCs. The same sample was also studied in work on T cells in Graves' hyperthyroidism and ophthalmopathy. That investigation notes: First-round RT-PCR of the TCR CDR3 relied on the HTBI primer set. Ophthalmopathy could be told apart from stable hyperthyroidism with a 13 V-J model.

The chain recombines TRBV11-2 with TRBJ1-3; 7 nucleotides agree with TRBD1. This receptor was taken from a man aged 30 to 45 with Graves disease. The specimen was peripheral blood mononuclear cells (PBMCs), collected at new diagnosis, from a patient treated with antithyroid drugs. The CDR3 DNA is TGTGCCAGCAGCCGTGGGACAGCAAACCCCCTCACCTCTGGAAACACCATATATTTT. Its protein is CASSRGTANPLTSGNTIYF.